Listed below are T cell receptor beta chains from one sample, sequenced in a study of early T cells in non-severe SARS-CoV-2 infection. MiXCR was run by TCRdb on the 5' RACE reads, yielding one entry per CDR3 protein. The sample holds about 94,000 distinct CDR3 sequences, 13% seen once. The sequenced material came from whole blood. The receptors stem from an adult who was a healthcare worker with PCR-confirmed SARS-CoV-2 infection or an uninfected control (not recorded which). CDR3s include the opening cysteine and the closing phenylalanine or tryptophan. A D gene is named only where the DNA matches it firmly. Not all rows give a size; the values are once, few, many and, for expanded clones, a class.

clone_size,d_call,j_call,v_call,cdr3_nt,cdr3_aa
few,NA,TRBJ2-3,TRBV4-1,TGCGCCAGCAGCCAACAGGGTGGTCGCACAGATACGCAGTATTTT,CASSQQGGRTDTQYF
few,NA,TRBJ2-4,TRBV10-3,TGTGCCAGCCGAGGCAGTGTCTCTTCAAACATTCAGTACTTC,CASRGSVSSNIQYF
many,TRBD1,TRBJ1-2,TRBV27,TGTGCCAGCAGTGCCCCGGGACAGGGTCGTTTTGGCTACACCTTC,CASSAPGQGRFGYTF
many,NA,TRBJ1-1,TRBV7-9,TGTGCCAGCAGCCCGCCTCCGAGTACTGAAGCTTTCTTT,CASSPPPSTEAFF
few,TRBD1,TRBJ1-2,TRBV20-1,TGCAGTGCATTTACCGGGACAGCGGACTATGGCTACACCTTC,CSAFTGTADYGYTF
few,NA,TRBJ1-5,TRBV5-5,TGTGCCAGCAGCTTCGGGGTGGATAGCAATCAGCCCCAGCATTTT,CASSFGVDSNQPQHF
few,TRBD1,TRBJ1-2,TRBV29-1,TGCAGCGTTGACCGGCGGGGGGACAGGGATGGCTACACCTTC,CSVDRRGDRDGYTF
many,NA,TRBJ1-4,TRBV5-7,TGTGCCAGCAGCTTACGGGCGGGGAGACTGGAAAAACTGTTTTTT,CASSLRAGRLEKLFF
NA,NA,TRBJ1-4,TRBV4-2,TGTGCCAGCAGCCAAGAACTAGCCTGGGAGGAAAAACTGTTTTTT,CASSQELAWEEKLFF
NA,NA,TRBJ1-2,TRBV18,TGTGCCAGCTCACCATCCCAGAACTATGGCTACACCTTC,CASSPSQNYGYTF
NA,NA,TRBJ2-3,TRBV10-3,TGTGCCATCAGTGCAGTGTTGTCTCGGGCTACTAGCACAGATACGCAGTATTTT,CAISAVLSRATSTDTQYF
NA,NA,TRBJ2-7,TRBV6-6,TGTGCCCGCTGTTACTCGGGGTCTGGGGAGCAGTACTTC,CARCYSGSGEQYF
NA,NA,TRBJ1-4,TRBV3-1,TGTGCCAGCAGCCTCCCTCAGGGGACGCTGGGTGAAAAACTGTTTTTT,CASSLPQGTLGEKLFF
NA,NA,TRBJ1-2,TRBV29-1,TGCAGCGTTTCGGCACCCGGGTATGGCTACACCTTC,CSVSAPGYGYTF
many,NA,TRBJ1-5,TRBV7-2,TGTGCCAGCAGCGTCGACGATGGCAATCAGCCCCAGCATTTT,CASSVDDGNQPQHF
few,TRBD2,TRBJ2-1,TRBV7-2,TGTGCCAGCAGCTTCCCGGGGGGACTACCGGGTGAGCAGTTCTTC,CASSFPGGLPGEQFF
NA,TRBD1,TRBJ1-3,TRBV6-1,TGTGCCAGCACCAGACCGGTAGTGACCGGAGGGGACAGGGACTACTCTGGAAACACCATATATTTT,CASTRPVVTGGDRDYSGNTIYF
few,TRBD1,TRBJ2-3,TRBV29-1,TGCAGCGTGGCCGGGACAGGGGGTCCAGATACGCAGTATTTT,CSVAGTGGPDTQYF
NA,NA,TRBJ1-1,TRBV5-6,TGTGCCAGCAAACGGAGGACAGAAAGGGACACTGAAGCTTTCTTT,CASKRRTERDTEAFF